These 30 T cell receptor beta chains were all obtained from the same sample, sequenced in a study of T cells in Graves' hyperthyroidism and ophthalmopathy. Amplification yielded TCR beta CDR3 regions, with RNA transcripts as the source. During a first-round RT-PCR of the TCR CDR3, the HTBI primer set was used. In TCRdb, the multiplex PCR reads were re-called with MiXCR into one record per CDR3 protein. This sample carries fewer than 350,000 distinct CDR3 sequences, roughly 15% of them seen once, and the ten largest clones take 30%. The material sequenced was blood. The receptor set was obtained from a woman in her forties or fifties with Graves' hyperthyroidism that later progressed to Graves' ophthalmopathy.

In its sample, this clonotype was seen a few times. Here the CDR3 DNA reads TGTGCCAGTAGTATAGCGGGTCAGCCCCAGCATTTT. Translated, it gives CASSIAGQPQHF. The chain couples TRBV19 to TRBJ1-5, with D uncertain. Germline loops: CDR1 LNHDA, CDR2 SQIVND (reference sequence). V shed 1 base and J shed 6 bases, with 4 bases lying between them. The CDR3 is 12 residues long.

Ten or more counts support this clonotype. The CDR3, as DNA: TGTGCCAGCAGTTTCCAGCGGGAGTACATAGATACGCAGTATTTT. This encodes CASSFQREYIDTQYF. J is TRBJ2-3 and V is TRBV27; TRBD2 agrees at 8 bases. The CDR3 spans 15 residues. Trimming removed 3 bases from V and 5 bases from J; junction bases left unmatched: 7. Germline V CDR1 and CDR2: MNHEY, SMNVEV (reference sequence).

This clonotype came up many times. The V call is TRBV3-1, the J call TRBJ1-1; D may be TRBD1 (5 bases). V was shortened by 2 bases and J by 0 bases, with 16 bases between the two germline ends. Germline CDR1 is LGHDT and CDR2 is YNNKEL (reference sequence). CDR3 length: 17 amino acids. The CDR3 region has the DNA TGTGCCAGCAGCCAAAACGTCGGGGCCTTCATGAACACTGAAGCTTTCTTT. It translates to CASSQNVGAFMNTEAFF. The full variable domain, its missing parts supplied by reference TRBV3-1 and TRBJ1-1, is DTAVSQTPKYLVTQMGNDKSIKCEQNLGHDTMYWYKQDSKKFLKIMFSYNNKELIINETVPNRFSPKSPDKAHLNLHINSLELGDSAVYFCASSQNVGAFMNTEAFFGQGTRLTVV.

This clonotype was recorded at least ten times. The chain recombines TRBV3-1 with TRBJ2-3; D might be TRBD2 (6 bases). Germline CDR1 LGHDT, CDR2 YNNKEL (reference sequence). The CDR3 covers 16 residues. The V and J ends lost 4 bases and 5 bases respectively, with 19 bases between them. CDR3 nucleotide sequence: TGTGCCAGCAGCCCCGACTACCCCGGGAGATTAGATACGCAGTATTTT. This codes for CASSPDYPGRLDTQYF.

This clonotype has a count of ten or more. The chain employs TRBV24-1 and TRBJ2-7; TRBD2 matches at 13 bases. The V and J ends lost 5 bases and 7 bases, in that order; junction bases with no gene match: 10. Looked up from germline, CDR1 is KGHDR and CDR2 is SFDVKD. The CDR3 is 16 residues long. The CDR3, as DNA: TGTGCCACCAGTGGTCCCCTCAGGACTAGCGGGGGAGAGCAGTACTTC. Its translation is CATSGPLRTSGGEQYF.

This clonotype has at least ten counts. V usage is TRBV20-1 and J usage is TRBJ2-1, with 13 bases that match TRBD2. Germline V gene data show CDR1 as DFQATT and CDR2 as SNEGSKA (reference sequence). The length of the CDR3 is 15 residues. Trimming at V came to 1 base and at J to 7 bases, leaving 4 bases not matched to a gene. CDR3: CSARVLAGGPNEQFF. The CDR3 DNA sequence: TGCAGTGCTAGAGTACTAGCGGGAGGGCCTAATGAGCAGTTCTTC.

The J gene is TRBJ2-7, the V gene TRBV7-2; perhaps D is TRBD1 or TRBD2 (6 bases each). CDR1 and CDR2 from the germline V gene are SGHTA and FQGNSA. V was clipped by 3 bases and J by 0 bases, with 12 bases between them. There are 15 residues in the CDR3. DNA for the CDR3: TGTGCCAGCAGCTTCGGCGGGACACCCTCCTACGAGCAGTACTTC. Translated: CASSFGGTPSYEQYF.

Ten or more counts support this clonotype. The V gene is TRBV20-1, the J gene TRBJ2-1; no reliable D call. The CDR3 runs to 10 residues. CDR1 is DFQATT and CDR2 is SNEGSKA in the germline V gene (reference sequence). Trimming cost V 6 bases and J 7 bases, with 7 bases left between them. In DNA form, the CDR3 reads TGCAGTGCGTTGAGTAATGAGCAGTTCTTC. Translation gives CSALSNEQFF.

This clonotype was recorded many times. The V call is TRBV28, the J call TRBJ2-7, with 7 bases matching TRBD1. The CDR3 spans 15 residues. Germline CDR1 is MDHEN and CDR2 is SYDVKM. Unmatched junction bases numbered 11, after V lost 4 bases and J lost 5 bases. CDR3 in amino acids: CASSSSRQGPDEQYF. CDR3 sequence (DNA): TGTGCCAGCAGTTCGTCCCGACAGGGACCGGACGAGCAGTACTTC.

V gene TRBV20-1 combines with J gene TRBJ2-6; D call uncertain. Germline V gene lookup returns CDR1 DFQATT and CDR2 SNEGSKA (reference sequence). The CDR3 has 14 residues. The DNA for the CDR3 is TGCAGCGATAAGGACGGCTCTGGGGCCAACGTCCTGACTTTC. Translation gives CSDKDGSGANVLTF.

This clonotype was picked up many times. The chain carries TRBV11-2 and TRBJ1-1; tentatively, D is TRBD1 (6 bases). Germline values: CDR1 SGHAT, CDR2 FQNNGV. The V end was cut by 6 bases, the J end by 2 bases, with 19 bases between. The CDR3 sequence is 16 residues long. The CDR3 nucleotides read TGTGCCAGCAGTCGTCACCAGCGGGGGCAAAACACTGAAGCTTTCTTT. This sequence encodes CASSRHQRGQNTEAFF.

The chain links TRBV12-3 or TRBV12-4 to TRBJ2-2; the D gene is possibly TRBD1 (6 bases). V was shortened by 7 bases and J by 3 bases, with 6 bases between the two germline ends. The CDR3 extends over 12 amino acids. The CDR3 bases are TGTGCCAGCAAGGGGGACACCGGGGAGCTGTTTTTT. Its translation: CASKGDTGELFF.

This clonotype was counted a few times. V usage is TRBV19 and J usage is TRBJ1-5, with no clear D. Germline lookup yields CDR1 LNHDA and CDR2 SQIVND (reference sequence). The CDR3 runs 10 residues. Trimming left V 9 bases short and J 7 bases short, with 7 bases between. CDR3 region: CASGPQPQHF. The CDR3 nucleotides are TGTGCCAGCGGGCCCCAGCCCCAGCATTTT.

This clonotype was observed at least ten times. CDR3 DNA sequence: TGTGCCACCAGTGATTTGGGGCTAGCGGGATACAATGAGCAGTTCTTC. Its protein product is CATSDLGLAGYNEQFF. This chain links TRBV24-1 with TRBJ2-1, with 9 positions matching TRBD2. Germline CDR1 KGHDR, CDR2 SFDVKD. V trimming: 0 bases; J trimming: 4 bases; junction bases outside the gene matches: 3. The CDR3 runs to 16 residues.

CDR3 sequence (DNA): TGTGCCAGCTGTCGGGCAGGGTTAGGGTACGAGCAGTACTTC. Translation: CASCRAGLGYEQYF. The chain is built from TRBV2 and TRBJ2-7; tentatively, D is TRBD1 (5 bases). Germline lookup yields CDR1 SNHLY and CDR2 FYNNEI. V was pared by 8 bases and J by 4 bases, with 18 bases between. CDR3 length equals 14 residues.

Note on this clonotype: A read error may be the cause here, since a much bigger clone is one base away. Written as DNA, the CDR3 is TGTGTCAGCACGGAGAGGATGAACACTGAAGCTTTCTTT. It translates to CVSTERMNTEAFF. The V gene is TRBV12-3 or TRBV12-4, the J gene TRBJ1-1; D remains ambiguous. The CDR3 runs to 13 residues.

This clonotype was recorded at least ten times. The CDR3 DNA follows: TGTGCCAGCTCACCAATGGTCCAGGGTGGCACAGATACGCAGTATTTT. It codes for CASSPMVQGGTDTQYF. The chain couples TRBV18 to TRBJ2-3, with D possibly TRBD1 on 5 matching bases. Trimming stripped 2 bases from V and 1 base from J, with 13 bases between. The germline V gene has CDR1 KGHSH and CDR2 LQKENI. The CDR3 is 16 residues long.

In this sample, this clonotype turned up a few times. This rearrangement joins TRBV6-2 or TRBV6-3 to TRBJ2-7, with 7 bases fitting TRBD2. Trimming took 2 bases from V and 2 from J; bases not matched to a gene: 12. CDR3 size: 17 residues. CDR1 is MNHEY, CDR2 SVGEGT, per germline. The CDR3 here is CASSYEKYASGTYEQYF. The CDR3 nucleotides are TGTGCCAGCAGTTACGAGAAGTACGCCAGCGGGACCTACGAGCAGTACTTC.

In its sample, this clonotype was seen many times. V gene TRBV6-1 combines with J gene TRBJ2-5; tentative D call: TRBD2 (5 bases). The CDR3 consists of 13 residues. V was cut by 6 bases and J by 5 bases, with 13 bases left in between. Germline V gives CDR1 MNHNS, CDR2 SASEGT. This chain's CDR3 is CASRFGGIETQYF. CDR3 in DNA: TGTGCCAGCAGGTTTGGAGGCATTGAGACCCAGTACTTC.

The CDR3 DNA is TGTGCCAGCCAGAGACAGATGCCTGGAAACACCATATATTTT. Translated, it gives CASQRQMPGNTIYF. The rearrangement links TRBV4-2 to TRBJ1-3; weak D call: TRBD1 (5 bases). The CDR3 totals 14 residues. The germline V gene has CDR1 LGHNA and CDR2 YNFKEQ. V dropped 8 bases and J dropped 2 bases, with 13 bases sitting between them.

This clonotype was seen at least ten times. The gene calls are TRBV19 and TRBJ2-3; D is unclear. Germline lookup yields CDR1 LNHDA and CDR2 SQIVND (reference sequence). CDR3 size: 13 residues. The V and J ends lost 9 bases and 4 bases respectively, with 14 bases between them. The CDR3 bases are TGTGCCAGCTCGGAGATAGGTCCAGATACGCAGTATTTT. This translates into CASSEIGPDTQYF.

The CDR3 region is CASSVPGTSGKGSYNEQFF. The CDR3 bases are TGTGCCAGCAGCGTCCCCGGGACTAGCGGGAAAGGTTCCTACAATGAGCAGTTCTTC. J is TRBJ2-1 and V is TRBV9, with 13 bases matching TRBD2. CDR1 SGDLS and CDR2 YYNGEE come from the germline V gene. V gave up 2 bases and J gave up 1 base; unmatched junction bases: 9. The length of the CDR3 is 19 residues.

A word on this clonotype: This could be a read error, since a much larger clone is one nucleotide away. The conserved final phenylalanine or tryptophan is absent from the CDR3, which likely points to a read error. The rearrangement joins TRBV18 to TRBJ2-6, with TRBD1 matching over 9 bases. V shed 4 bases, J shed 0 bases, and the junction held 4 bases outside the gene matches. The CDR3 consists of 17 residues. The germline V gene encodes CDR1 KGHSH and CDR2 LQKENI. CDR3 coding DNA: TGTGCCAGCTCACGGGACAGGGTTAACTCTGGGGCCAACGTCCTGACTCTC. Residues: CASSRDRVNSGANVLTL.

This clonotype was counted at least ten times. The chain has TRBV24-1 and TRBJ2-1; 10 nucleotides match TRBD2. CDR1 and CDR2 from the germline V gene are KGHDR and SFDVKD. Germline trimming cut 2 bases from V and 7 bases from J; bases unmatched to any gene: 10. This CDR3 has 17 residues. The CDR3 region is CATSDSRAGGPSNEQFF. The DNA for the CDR3 is TGTGCCACCAGTGATTCCCGAGCGGGAGGGCCCTCGAATGAGCAGTTCTTC.

This clonotype has a handful of counts. This sequence joins TRBV27 and TRBJ2-1; 8 positions agree with TRBD1. Germline V CDR1 and CDR2: MNHEY, SMNVEV (reference sequence). This CDR3 spans 19 amino acids. After removal of 9 bases from V and 0 bases from J, the junction contained 19 bases not matched to a gene. As DNA, the CDR3 is TGTGCCAGTCGAAATCTAGGACAGGGCCCCATGAGCTCCTACAATGAGCAGTTCTTC. It yields the protein CASRNLGQGPMSSYNEQFF.

Many counts were recorded for this clonotype. This sequence joins TRBV5-5 and TRBJ1-1; no clear D. V was pared by 6 bases and J by 5 bases, with 14 bases between. The germline V gene has CDR1 SGHKS and CDR2 YYEKEE (reference sequence). The CDR3 runs 13 residues. CDR3 in amino acids: CASTLYMRTEAFF. The CDR3 region has the DNA TGTGCCAGCACCCTTTATATGCGAACTGAAGCTTTCTTT.

V and J are TRBV5-1 and TRBJ2-5; tentatively, D is TRBD1 (6 bases). The CDR3 consists of 17 residues. Trimming shortened V by 0 bases and J by 1 base, and 16 bases separated the two germline ends. CDR1 is SGHRS, CDR2 YFSETQ, per germline. The CDR3 DNA sequence: TGCGCCAGCAGCTTGGGGACAGTTTCCCTTTCCCAAGAGACCCAGTACTTC. It specifies CASSLGTVSLSQETQYF.

This clonotype has only a few counts. This chain uses TRBV7-2 with TRBJ2-3; 13 positions agree with TRBD2. After removal of 5 bases from V and 2 bases from J, the junction contained 4 bases not matched to a gene. Per the germline V gene, CDR1 is SGHTA and CDR2 is FQGNSA. The CDR3 runs 16 residues. The CDR3 sequence is CASSRLAGGPTDTQYF. The CDR3 coding sequence is TGTGCCAGCAGCCGACTAGCGGGAGGACCCACAGATACGCAGTATTTT.

The chain combines TRBV5-4 with TRBJ2-7, with 14 positions matching TRBD2. This CDR3 contains 16 residues. Looked up from germline, CDR1 is SGHNT and CDR2 is YYREEE (reference sequence). V was pared by 3 bases and J by 4 bases, with 6 bases of the junction left unmatched. CDR3 amino acids: CASSSPRLAGGYEQYF. The CDR3 coding sequence is TGTGCCAGCAGCTCCCCCAGACTAGCGGGAGGGTACGAGCAGTACTTC.

In this sample, this clonotype turned up many times. The chain has TRBV5-6 and TRBJ1-1, with D maybe TRBD1 (6 bases). The V end lost 6 bases, the J end lost 0 bases, and 15 bases lay between the germline ends. The CDR3 is made up of 15 amino acids. Germline values: CDR1 SGHDT, CDR2 YYEEEE. CDR3 sequence reads: CASTETGRMNTEAFF. CDR3 coding DNA: TGTGCCAGCACGGAAACAGGGAGGATGAACACTGAAGCTTTCTTT.